What follows are 17 T cell receptor beta chains derived from one specimen sequenced in a study of vaccination and CD4 T cells after COVID-19. These receptors lack a known antigen. An Oncomine TCR Beta short-read assay was used to sequence the DNA from cultured CD4+ T cells. TCRdb re-called the PCR reads with MiXCR, one entry per CDR3 protein. This table holds 9,000 to 13,000 distinct CDR3 sequences, roughly half found once. Stated treatment: approximately 9-day PBMC culture with coronavirus spike peptide pools or control peptides (ViraFEST assay). Sequencing was done on a sample of CD4+ T cells from blood, cultured in vitro. All receptors come from a human donor who had recovered from COVID-19.

This rearrangement joins TRBV6-1 to TRBJ1-2, with D uncertain. Between the trimmed V and J ends, which lost 6 bases and 6 bases, there was a span of 5 bases. The germline CDR1 and CDR2 sequences are MNHNS and SASEGT. The CDR3 runs to 10 residues. CDR3 coding DNA: TGTGCCAGCAGGGAAAATGGCTACACCTTC. Amino acid sequence: CASRENGYTF.

In its sample, this clonotype was seen a few times. J is TRBJ1-1 and V is TRBV20-1; 9 bases match TRBD1. Germline V gives CDR1 DFQATT, CDR2 SNEGSKA (reference sequence). J lost 4 bases, V lost 6 bases, and 12 bases had no gene match. There are 15 residues in the CDR3. The CDR3 DNA reads TGCAGTGCCCTGAAACAGGGGGCGCCGTCCACTGAAGCTTTCTTT. Its protein product is CSALKQGAPSTEAFF.

The chain recombines TRBV7-2 with TRBJ2-1; maybe TRBD1 (6 bases). V was cut by 3 bases and J by 9 bases, with 15 bases left in between. Germline CDR1 SGHTA, CDR2 FQGNSA. The CDR3 sequence is 14 residues long. The CDR3 region is CASSLGHATPEQFF. The CDR3 bases are TGTGCCAGCAGCTTGGGACACGCTACCCCTGAGCAGTTCTTC.

The chain has TRBV6-1 and TRBJ1-5; no clear D gene. From germline, CDR1 is MNHNS and CDR2 SASEGT. The CDR3 runs 16 residues. The V end lost 6 bases, the J end lost 4 bases, and 19 bases lay between the germline ends. Here the CDR3 DNA reads TGTGCCAGCAGGGGCGTTGGAGGGAGGGAGAATCAGCCCCAGCATTTT. It specifies CASRGVGGRENQPQHF.

This rearrangement joins TRBV7-2 to TRBJ2-7, with D tentatively TRBD1 (6 bases). Trimming took off 5 bases at V and 5 bases at J, with 16 bases between the two ends. The germline V gene has CDR1 SGHTA and CDR2 FQGNSA. The CDR3 spans 14 residues. The CDR3 protein is CASSLGQGHNEQYF. CDR3 DNA sequence: TGTGCCAGCAGCCTGGGGCAGGGACACAACGAGCAGTACTTC. Combining the CDR3 with reference TRBV7-2 and TRBJ2-7 gives the whole variable domain GAGVSQSPSNKVTEKGKDVELRCDPISGHTALYWYRQSLGQGLEFLIYFQGNSAPDKSGLPSDRFSAERTGGSVSTLTIQRTQQEDSAVYLCASSLGQGHNEQYFGPGTRLTVT.

The chain links TRBV7-2 to TRBJ1-2, with D maybe TRBD1 (5 bases). V lost 2 bases and J lost 0, with 10 bases in between. CDR3 length: 15 residues. Germline V gene lookup returns CDR1 SGHTA and CDR2 FQGNSA. The CDR3 coding sequence is TGTGCCAGCAGCTTACAGGGCAGAGCTAACTATGGCTACACCTTC. Translation: CASSLQGRANYGYTF.

This clonotype has only one observation. The genes are TRBV19 and TRBJ1-4; D is possibly TRBD1 (5 bases). The CDR3 contains 13 residues. The germline CDR1 and CDR2 sequences are LNHDA and SQIVND (reference sequence). The V end lost 7 bases, the J end lost 7 bases, and 13 bases lay between the germline ends. This chain's CDR3 is CASKSGTGEKLFF. The CDR3 nucleotides are TGTGCCAGTAAGTCAGGGACCGGTGAAAAACTGTTTTTT.

This clonotype was seen more than once but under ten times. The chain combines TRBV7-8 with TRBJ1-2; maybe TRBD1 (5 bases). Trimming stripped 1 base from V and 6 bases from J, with 12 bases between. This CDR3 contains 14 residues. CDR1 is SGHVS and CDR2 is FQNEAQ in the germline V gene. Here the CDR3 DNA reads TGTGCCAGCAGCTTAGGGAGCAGGGATCATGGCTACACCTTC. Translating gives CASSLGSRDHGYTF. Full variable domain (missing parts from reference TRBV7-8 and TRBJ1-2): GAGVSQSPRYKVAKRGQDVALRCDPISGHVSLFWYQQALGQGPEFLTYFQNEAQLDKSGLPSDRFFAERPEGSVSTLKIQRTQQEDSAVYLCASSLGSRDHGYTFGSGTRLTVV.

V gene TRBV7-8 combines with J gene TRBJ1-5; 7 bases map to TRBD1. CDR1 and CDR2 (germline): SGHVS, FQNEAQ. J gave up 1 base and V 5 bases, and 14 bases lay outside the gene matches. This CDR3 comprises 18 residues. The CDR3 nucleotides are TGTGCCAGCAGCCTCAAGACAGGGATAGGTCCGAGCAATCAGCCCCAGCATTTT. Its translation: CASSLKTGIGPSNQPQHF.

The rearrangement links TRBV7-3 to TRBJ2-3; D is possibly TRBD1 (6 bases). Germline CDR1 is SGHTA and CDR2 is FQGTGA. Trimming shortened V by 5 bases and J by 2 bases, and 17 bases separated the two germline ends. The CDR3 covers 16 residues. The CDR3 bases are TGTGCCAGCAGCCTGAGGGGGTACCCACCCACAGATACGCAGTATTTT. Residues: CASSLRGYPPTDTQYF.

The V and J genes are TRBV27 and TRBJ1-2; 12 positions agree with TRBD1. CDR3 length: 17 amino acids. Germline CDR1 is MNHEY and CDR2 is SMNVEV (reference sequence). Germline trimming cut 0 bases from V and 4 bases from J; bases unmatched to any gene: 6. CDR3 sequence reads: CASSLSRDRGPRYGYTF. DNA of the CDR3: TGTGCCAGCAGTTTATCGCGGGACAGGGGGCCTCGCTATGGCTACACCTTC.

In its sample, this clonotype was seen a few times. The chain uses TRBV6-1 and TRBJ1-1; a weak D match, TRBD1 (6 bases). The CDR3 sequence is 15 residues long. The germline CDR1 and CDR2 sequences are MNHNS and SASEGT. Trimming stripped 8 bases from V and 0 bases from J, with 16 bases between. CDR3 bases: TGTGCCAGCTGTGTCGGGGGGGGCTTGAACACTGAAGCTTTCTTT. Its protein product is CASCVGGGLNTEAFF.

V gene TRBV20-1 combines with J gene TRBJ2-7, with TRBD1 as a possible D gene (6 bases). The germline gives CDR1 DFQATT, CDR2 SNEGSKA (reference sequence). The V end was cut by 6 bases, the J end by 0 bases, with 18 bases between. The CDR3 covers 15 residues. The CDR3 DNA reads TGCAGTGCCGATAACCCCGACAGGAGCTCCTACGAGCAGTACTTC. Translated: CSADNPDRSSYEQYF.

V gene TRBV2 combines with J gene TRBJ1-3, with TRBD1 matching over 7 bases. Germline values: CDR1 SNHLY, CDR2 FYNNEI. V lost 7 bases and J lost 4; bases outside the gene matches: 4. This CDR3 has 13 amino acids. The CDR3 reads CASTIQGGNTIYF. The CDR3 DNA reads TGTGCCAGCACCATACAGGGGGGAAACACCATATATTTT. Full variable domain (missing parts from reference TRBV2 and TRBJ1-3): EPEVTQTPSHQVTQMGQEVILRCVPISNHLYFYWYRQILGQKVEFLVSFYNNEISEKSEIFDDQFSVERPDGSNFTLKIRSTKLEDSAMYFCASTIQGGNTIYFGEGSWLTVV.

The chain has TRBV20-1 and TRBJ2-3, with 8 bases identical to TRBD2. CDR1 is DFQATT and CDR2 is SNEGSKA in the germline V gene (reference sequence). V gave up 2 bases and J gave up 8 bases; unmatched junction bases: 6. This CDR3 comprises 13 residues. CDR3 in DNA: TGCAGTGCTAGATCTTCCGGGACTAGTACGCAGTATTTT. This codes for CSARSSGTSTQYF.

The chain has TRBV2 and TRBJ2-2, with TRBD1 matching 7 bases. V was clipped by 6 bases and J by 2 bases; unmatched bases: 6. Germline V gene lookup returns CDR1 SNHLY and CDR2 FYNNEI. The CDR3 is 15 residues long. The CDR3, as DNA: TGTGCCAGCAGCCCCGGGACAGCAAACACCGGGGAGCTGTTTTTT. Its translation: CASSPGTANTGELFF.

Only a few counts were recorded for this clonotype. The chain uses TRBV7-2 and TRBJ1-5; D may be TRBD1 (5 bases). The V end lost 5 bases, the J end lost 3 bases, and 14 bases lay between the germline ends. From germline, CDR1 is SGHTA and CDR2 FQGNSA. The CDR3 is 15 residues long. CDR3 residues: CASSPRQFSNQPQHF. The CDR3 DNA reads TGTGCCAGCAGCCCCCGACAGTTTTCCAATCAGCCCCAGCATTTT.